This is a list of T cell receptor beta chains from one sample in a study of radiation and T cells in renal cell carcinoma. Some clones are missing from TCRdb's copy, which holds only in-frame ones; the method was immunoSEQ multiplex PCR. The data show around 21,000 clones, with more than 40% seen just once and around 15% held by the top ten. The sample was tumor tissue, taken from a patient whose treatment included radiotherapy and nephrectomy. These receptors were taken from a woman aged 50 to 65 with renal cell carcinoma. The CDR3 runs from the conserved cysteine through the conserved F or W. A D gene is named only where the DNA matches it firmly. Not all rows give a size; the values are once, few, many and, for expanded clones, a class.

V	D	J	size	DNA	CDR3
TRBV25-1	.	TRBJ1-1	.	TGTGCCAGCACCGAGGGAGGGCAGGGGACTTCGAACACTGAAGCTTTCTTT	CASTEGGQGTSNTEAFF
TRBV7-6	TRBD1	TRBJ1-3	few	TGTGCCAGCAGCCCGAGGACAGGGGACGGAAACACCATATATTTT	CASSPRTGDGNTIYF
TRBV2	.	TRBJ1-2	.	TGTGCCAGCATCCCCTCGCGTTCGGACGGCTACACCTTC	CASIPSRSDGYTF
TRBV27	TRBD1	TRBJ2-7	.	TGTGCCAGCAGTTACAGGGGGCCCTACGAGCAGTACTTC	CASSYRGPYEQYF
TRBV7-8	.	TRBJ2-7	.	TGTGCCAGCAGCTGGAATGTAAGACAGCCGTCCGAGCAGTACTTC	CASSWNVRQPSEQYF
TRBV29-1	TRBD1	TRBJ1-2	many	TGCAGCGTCCAAACAGGGGAGTATGGCTACACCTTC	CSVQTGEYGYTF
TRBV15	.	TRBJ1-1	.	TGTGCCACCAGCTCTCGTGGTTCTGAAGCTTTCTTT	CATSSRGSEAFF
TRBV6-5	TRBD1	TRBJ2-7	once	TGTGCCAGCAGTTTAGGGACAGCCTACGAGCAGTACTTC	CASSLGTAYEQYF
TRBV6-5	.	TRBJ1-6	.	TGTGCCAGCAGTTACTTCCCTCGGGGAACTAATTCACCCCTCCACTTT	CASSYFPRGTNSPLHF
TRBV23-1	.	TRBJ1-2	.	TGCGCCAGCAGTCAATCCAACAGATCTAACTATGGCTACACCTTC	CASSQSNRSNYGYTF
TRBV6-5	.	TRBJ2-7	.	TGTGCCAGCAGTTACGGCGTGGGCTCCTACGAGCAGTACTTC	CASSYGVGSYEQYF
TRBV29-1	.	TRBJ1-1	.	TGCAGCGTTGTGTCAGGGATGAGAAACACTGAAGCTTTCTTT	CSVVSGMRNTEAFF
TRBV4-3	.	TRBJ2-1	.	TGCGCCAGCAGCCAAGGACTGAGCCTATACAATGAGCAGTTCTTC	CASSQGLSLYNEQFF
TRBV6-6	.	TRBJ1-2	.	TGTGCCAGCAGTTACAGGGGCTCGGACCTCTATGGCTACACCTTC	CASSYRGSDLYGYTF
TRBV18	.	TRBJ2-7	many	TGTGCCAGCTCCTGGGAACAGGAGACCTACGAGCAGTACTTC	CASSWEQETYEQYF
TRBV19	.	TRBJ1-4	many	TGTGCCAGTAGTAACCAGGGTGTGGCTGATGAAAAACTGTTTTTT	CASSNQGVADEKLFF
TRBV5-1	.	TRBJ1-4	.	TGCGCCAGCAGCTCCACCCAGGGTGCAGCTAATGAAAAACTGTTTTTT	CASSSTQGAANEKLFF
TRBV7-8	.	TRBJ2-5	.	TGTGCCAGCAGCCCCATTTCGTGGGACGAGGAAGAGACCCAGTACTTC	CASSPISWDEEETQYF
TRBV6-5	TRBD1	TRBJ1-1	.	TGTGCCAGCAGCAAGACAGGGGGACTCACTGAAGCTTTCTTT	CASSKTGGLTEAFF
TRBV2	.	TRBJ1-5	once	TGTGCCAGCACCCTCTCGGGGGTTCAGCCCCAGCATTTT	CASTLSGVQPQHF
TRBV30	.	TRBJ2-7	many	TGTGCCTGGAGTGTGGGGCAGGGAATCAACGAGCAGTACTTC	CAWSVGQGINEQYF
TRBV5-6	.	TRBJ1-1	.	TGTGCCAGCAGCTCCCAACGGGGGGCGCGGGACACTGAAGCTTTCTTT	CASSSQRGARDTEAFF
TRBV5-6	TRBD1	TRBJ1-1	.	TGTGCCAGCAGCTTGACAGGGGCAGAGGAAGCTTTCTTT	CASSLTGAEEAFF
TRBV15	.	TRBJ1-2	.	TGTGCCACCAGCACCCTACGGGGAGACGGGGGAGGCTACACCTTC	CATSTLRGDGGGYTF
TRBV5-1	.	TRBJ2-2	.	TGCGCCAGCAGCTTGGGCCACAGGGATCCGAACACCGGGGAGCTGTTTTTT	CASSLGHRDPNTGELFF
TRBV7-9	TRBD2	TRBJ2-1	.	TGTGCCAGCAGCCCACAGCGGGGGGGCCTCAAAAATGAGCAGTTCTTC	CASSPQRGGLKNEQFF
TRBV4-2	TRBD1	TRBJ2-5	few	TGTGCCAGCAGCCGACAGGGGGGGGAGACCCAGTACTTC	CASSRQGGETQYF
TRBV19	TRBD1	TRBJ1-1	.	TGTGCCAGTAGTCGACAGGGTGGAGGCGGGCGGCCTGAAGCTTTCTTT	CASSRQGGGGRPEAFF
TRBV5-4	.	TRBJ1-2	.	TGTGCCAGCAGCTTGGCGGACGCAGGAAATTATGGCTACACCTTC	CASSLADAGNYGYTF
TRBV7-8	.	TRBJ2-7	few	TGTGCCAGCAGCCCTCATTTTGGCTCCTACGAGCAGTACTTC	CASSPHFGSYEQYF
TRBV5-1	TRBD1	TRBJ1-1	.	TGCGCCAGCAGCATAAGACAGGGGGCGGTGGACACTGAAGCTTTCTTT	CASSIRQGAVDTEAFF